The entry below gives a single T cell receptor beta chain sequence along with its context. In the original analysis: Scientists estimated how many nucleated cells there were by amplifying reference gene primers. Generated by immunoSEQ multiplex PCR, the TCRdb table keeps only in-frame clones and is missing some. V and J calls and clone size are as listed in that table; D and trimming were resolved from the DNA. There are over 250,000 clones in the sample; 65% to 90% occur only once, and less than 15% lies in the top ten. The record originates from a study of blood T cell repertoires in COVID-19. Study-level information: Sources were T cells, B-cell-depleted T cells, or PBMCs; the material itself was cDNA or gDNA.

The CDR3 is 16 amino acids. V lost 0 bases, J lost 4 bases, and 7 bases stayed unmatched. Germline V gene sequence: CDR1 ENHRY, CDR2 SYGVKD. Sequencing was performed on peripheral blood. The chain employs TRBV10-3 and TRBJ2-7, with 9 bases identical to TRBD2. The receptor comes from a human donor in a cohort sampled during active COVID-19. CDR3 amino acids: CAISESGGRAGYEQYF. CDR3 DNA: TGTGCCATCAGTGAGTCTGGCGGGAGGGCCGGGTACGAGCAGTACTTC.